This entry concerns a single T cell receptor (beta chain). The data were obtained in a study of T cell changes during pregnancy in multiple sclerosis. TCRdb keeps only in-frame clones here, not all; method: immunoSEQ multiplex PCR. The sample yields around 69,000 clones, 85% to 95% seen once. In germline, CDR1 is MNHEY, CDR2 SMNVEV (reference sequence). This CDR3 is built from 16 residues. V lost 1 base, J lost 1 base, and 5 bases stayed unmatched. The sequenced sample was peripheral blood, obtained in the third trimester of pregnancy. This TCR was sampled from a female donor in good health, enrolled as a control in a pregnancy study. The V and J genes are TRBV27 and TRBJ2-7; 9 bases match TRBD1. The DNA for the CDR3 is TGTGCCAGCAGTTTATGGGGGACAGGGAGTTCCTACGAGCAGTACTTC. It encodes CASSLWGTGSSYEQYF.